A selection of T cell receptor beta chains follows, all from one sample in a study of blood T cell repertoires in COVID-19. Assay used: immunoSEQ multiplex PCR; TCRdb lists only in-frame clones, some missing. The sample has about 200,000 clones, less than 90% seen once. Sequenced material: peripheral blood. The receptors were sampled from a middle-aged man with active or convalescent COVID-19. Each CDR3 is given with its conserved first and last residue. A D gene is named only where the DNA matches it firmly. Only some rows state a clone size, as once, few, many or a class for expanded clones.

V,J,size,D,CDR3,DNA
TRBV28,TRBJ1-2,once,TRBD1,CATSPGQGLGGYTF,TGTGCCACCAGCCCCGGACAGGGACTTGGTGGCTACACCTTC
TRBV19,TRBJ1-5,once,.,CASKQGLTDQPQHF,TGTGCCAGTAAGCAGGGTTTAACCGATCAGCCCCAGCATTTT
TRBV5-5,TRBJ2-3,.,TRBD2,CASSPTSGGLTQYF,TGTGCCAGCAGCCCTACTAGCGGGGGGTTAACGCAGTATTTT
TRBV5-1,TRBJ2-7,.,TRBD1,CASSDPQGAREQYF,TGCGCCAGCAGCGACCCACAGGGGGCGAGGGAGCAGTACTTC
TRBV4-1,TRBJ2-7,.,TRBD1,CASSQGSRGSSYEQYF,TGCGCCAGCAGCCAAGGGTCCAGGGGGAGCTCCTACGAGCAGTACTTC
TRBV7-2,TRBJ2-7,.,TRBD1,CASSLVGTGRYYEQYF,TGTGCCAGCAGCTTAGTCGGGACAGGGCGGTACTACGAGCAGTACTTC
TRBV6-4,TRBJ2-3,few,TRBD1,CASSSTGGADTQYF,TGTGCCAGCAGTTCGACAGGGGGGGCAGATACGCAGTATTTT
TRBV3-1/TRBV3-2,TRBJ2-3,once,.,CASSHPTRNTQYF,TGTGCCAGCAGCCATCCCACTAGAAATACGCAGTATTTT
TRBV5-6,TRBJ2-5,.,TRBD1,CASSPRRYPGGETQYF,TGTGCCAGCAGCCCACGACGGTATCCAGGGGGAGAGACCCAGTACTTC
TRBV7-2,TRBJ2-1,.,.,CASSLNRVLSHNEQFF,TGTGCCAGCAGCTTAAACAGGGTTCTTAGCCACAATGAGCAGTTCTTC
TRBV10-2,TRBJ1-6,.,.,CASSEILSAPLHF,TGCGCCAGCAGTGAGATCCTCTCGGCACCCCTCCACTTT
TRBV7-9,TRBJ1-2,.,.,CASSLTDSDGYTF,TGTGCCAGCAGCCTCACGGACAGTGATGGCTACACCTTC
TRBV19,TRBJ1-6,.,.,CASSIGGYNSPLHF,TGTGCCAGTAGTATAGGAGGGTATAATTCACCCCTCCACTTT
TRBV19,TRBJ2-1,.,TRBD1,CASSWTGGGILYNEQFF,TGTGCCAGTAGTTGGACAGGGGGCGGGATACTTTACAATGAGCAGTTCTTC
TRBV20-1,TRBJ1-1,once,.,CSAQKNTEAFF,TGCAGTGCTCAGAAGAACACTGAAGCTTTCTTT
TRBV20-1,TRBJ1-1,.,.,CSASSNTEAFF,TGCAGTGCTAGCAGTAACACTGAAGCTTTCTTT
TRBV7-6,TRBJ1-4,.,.,CASSLFAGTNEKLFF,TGTGCCAGCAGCTTATTTGCAGGGACTAATGAAAAACTGTTTTTT
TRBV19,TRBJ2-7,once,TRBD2,CASSRLRTSGPYEQYF,TGTGCCAGTAGTCGGCTAAGGACTAGCGGGCCCTACGAGCAGTACTTC
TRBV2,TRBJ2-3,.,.,CASRGSTITGDTQYF,TGTGCCAGCAGGGGGTCGACGATAACGGGGGATACGCAGTATTTT
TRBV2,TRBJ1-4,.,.,CASGWMGHGEKLFF,TGTGCCAGCGGATGGATGGGGCATGGGGAAAAACTGTTTTTT